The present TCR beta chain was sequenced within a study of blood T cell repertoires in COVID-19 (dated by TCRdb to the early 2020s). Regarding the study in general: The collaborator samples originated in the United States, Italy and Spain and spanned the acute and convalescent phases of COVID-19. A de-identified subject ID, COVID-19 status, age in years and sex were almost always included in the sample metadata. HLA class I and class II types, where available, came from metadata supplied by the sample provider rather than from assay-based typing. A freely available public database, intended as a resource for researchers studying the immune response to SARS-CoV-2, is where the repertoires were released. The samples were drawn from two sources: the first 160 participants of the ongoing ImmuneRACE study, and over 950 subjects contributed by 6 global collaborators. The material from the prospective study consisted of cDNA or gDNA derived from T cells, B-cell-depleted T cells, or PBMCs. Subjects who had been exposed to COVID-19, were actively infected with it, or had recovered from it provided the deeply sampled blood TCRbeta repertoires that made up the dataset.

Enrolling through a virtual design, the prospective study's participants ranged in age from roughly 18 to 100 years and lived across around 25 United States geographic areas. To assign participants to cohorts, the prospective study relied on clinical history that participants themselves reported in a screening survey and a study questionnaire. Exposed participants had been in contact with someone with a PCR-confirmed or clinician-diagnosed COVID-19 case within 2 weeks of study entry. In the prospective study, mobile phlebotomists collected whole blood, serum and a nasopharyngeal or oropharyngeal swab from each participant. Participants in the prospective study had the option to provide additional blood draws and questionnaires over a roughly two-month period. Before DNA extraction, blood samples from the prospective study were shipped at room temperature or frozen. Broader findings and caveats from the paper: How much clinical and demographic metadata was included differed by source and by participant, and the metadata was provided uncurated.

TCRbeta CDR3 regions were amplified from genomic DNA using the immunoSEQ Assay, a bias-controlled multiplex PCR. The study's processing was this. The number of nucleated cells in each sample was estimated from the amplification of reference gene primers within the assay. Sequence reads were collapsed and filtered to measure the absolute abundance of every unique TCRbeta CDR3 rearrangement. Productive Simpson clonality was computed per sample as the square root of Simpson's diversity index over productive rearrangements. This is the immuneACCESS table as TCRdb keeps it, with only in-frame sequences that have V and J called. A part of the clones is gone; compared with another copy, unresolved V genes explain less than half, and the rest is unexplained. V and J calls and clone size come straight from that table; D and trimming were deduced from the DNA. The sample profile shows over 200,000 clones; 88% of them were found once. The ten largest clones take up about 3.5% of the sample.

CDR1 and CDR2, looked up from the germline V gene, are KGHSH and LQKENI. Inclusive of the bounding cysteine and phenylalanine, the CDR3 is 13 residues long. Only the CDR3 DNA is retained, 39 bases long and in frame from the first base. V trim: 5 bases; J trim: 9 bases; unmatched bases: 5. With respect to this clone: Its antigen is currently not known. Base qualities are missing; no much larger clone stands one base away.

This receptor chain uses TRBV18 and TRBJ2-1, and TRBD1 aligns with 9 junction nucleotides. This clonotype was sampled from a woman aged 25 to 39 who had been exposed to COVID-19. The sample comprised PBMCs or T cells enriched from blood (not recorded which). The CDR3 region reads CASSLDRGSEQFF. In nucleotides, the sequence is TGTGCCAGCTCATTGGACAGGGGAAGTGAGCAGTTCTTC. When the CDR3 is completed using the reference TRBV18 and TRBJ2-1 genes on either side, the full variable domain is NAGVMQNPRHLVRRRGQEARLRCSPMKGHSHVYWYRQLPEEGLKFMVYLQKENIIDESGMPKERFSAEFPKEGPSILRIQQVVRGDSAAYFCASSLDRGSEQFFGPGTRLTVL.